Listed here is a single T cell receptor beta chain. These data originate in a study of blood T cell repertoires in COVID-19. Study overall: PBMCs, B-cell-depleted T cells, or T cells were the source of the cDNA or gDNA that made up the material.

V dropped 4 bases and J dropped 5; count of bases not matched to a gene: 8. The germline V gene has CDR1 SGHTA and CDR2 FQGNSA. The CDR3 is made up of 14 amino acids. Original processing methods: Scientists estimated how many nucleated cells there were by amplifying reference gene primers. Data came from immunoSEQ multiplex PCR; TCRdb stores just in-frame clones and leaves some out. V and J calls and clone size come straight from that table; D and trimming were deduced from the DNA. The sample contains 180,000 or so clones, approximately 88% of which appear only once. Sequencing input: peripheral blood. This clonotype originated in a woman in her 30s with acute or convalescent COVID-19. V is TRBV7-2 and J is TRBJ2-7; 7 bases are a match to TRBD2. The CDR3 loop is CASSSQTSYDEQYF. The CDR3, as DNA: TGTGCCAGCAGCTCGCAGACTAGCTATGACGAGCAGTACTTC. Full variable domain (rest looked up from reference TRBV7-2 and TRBJ2-7): GAGVSQSPSNKVTEKGKDVELRCDPISGHTALYWYRQSLGQGLEFLIYFQGNSAPDKSGLPSDRFSAERTGGSVSTLTIQRTQQEDSAVYLCASSSQTSYDEQYFGPGTRLTVT.